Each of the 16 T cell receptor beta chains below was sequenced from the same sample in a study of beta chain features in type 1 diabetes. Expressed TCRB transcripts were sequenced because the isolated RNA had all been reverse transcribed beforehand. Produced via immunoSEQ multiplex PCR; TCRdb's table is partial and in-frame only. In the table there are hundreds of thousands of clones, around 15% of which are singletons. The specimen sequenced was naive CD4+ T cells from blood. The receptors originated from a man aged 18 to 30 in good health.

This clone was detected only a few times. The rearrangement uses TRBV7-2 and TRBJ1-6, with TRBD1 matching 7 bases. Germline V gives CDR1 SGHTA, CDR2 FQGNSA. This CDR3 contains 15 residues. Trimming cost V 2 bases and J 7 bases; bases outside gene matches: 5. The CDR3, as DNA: TGTGCCAGCAGCTTAAAGGGGGCGGACAATTCACCCCTCCACTTT. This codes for CASSLKGADNSPLHF.

The CDR3 loop is CATSRAGTYQPQHF. CDR3 nucleotide sequence: TGTGCCACCAGCAGGGCCGGGACCTATCAGCCCCAGCATTTT. The rearrangement uses TRBV15 and TRBJ1-5; a weak D match, TRBD1 (5 bases). Between the trimmed V and J ends, which lost 3 bases and 5 bases, there was a span of 11 bases. Looked up from germline, CDR1 is LNHNV and CDR2 is YYDKDF (reference sequence). The CDR3 runs 14 residues.

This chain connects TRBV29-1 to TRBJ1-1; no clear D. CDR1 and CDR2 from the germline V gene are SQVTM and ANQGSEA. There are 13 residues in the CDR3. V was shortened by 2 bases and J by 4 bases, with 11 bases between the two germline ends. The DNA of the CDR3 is TGCAGCGTTGAACCCCCGGGTAGCACTGAAGCTTTCTTT. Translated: CSVEPPGSTEAFF.

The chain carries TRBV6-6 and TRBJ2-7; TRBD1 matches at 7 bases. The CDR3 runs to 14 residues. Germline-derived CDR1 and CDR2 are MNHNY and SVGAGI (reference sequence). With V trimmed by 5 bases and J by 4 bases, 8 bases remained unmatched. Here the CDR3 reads CASSGTVPVYEQYF. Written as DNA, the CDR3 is TGTGCCAGCAGTGGGACAGTACCTGTTTACGAGCAGTACTTC.

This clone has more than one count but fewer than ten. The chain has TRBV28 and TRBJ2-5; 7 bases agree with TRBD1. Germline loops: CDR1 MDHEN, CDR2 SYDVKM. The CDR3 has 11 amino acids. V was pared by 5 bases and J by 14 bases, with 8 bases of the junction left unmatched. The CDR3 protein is CASSPTGAVYF. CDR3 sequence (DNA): TGTGCCAGCAGTCCCACAGGGGCCGTCTACTTC.

CDR3 amino acids: CASSLDSGFDTEAFF. CDR3 nucleotide sequence: TGTGCCAGCAGCTTGGATTCCGGGTTTGACACTGAAGCTTTCTTT. V usage is TRBV5-8 and J usage is TRBJ1-1, with D uncertain. Deletions cut 0 bases from V and 3 bases from J, with 12 bases between. Germline CDR1 is SGHTS and CDR2 is YDEGEE. The CDR3 spans 15 residues.

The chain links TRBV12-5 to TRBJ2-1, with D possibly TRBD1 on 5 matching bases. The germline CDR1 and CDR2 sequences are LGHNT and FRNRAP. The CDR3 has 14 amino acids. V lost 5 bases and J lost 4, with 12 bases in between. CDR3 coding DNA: TGTGCTAGTGGTCTGGACATGATGTACAATGAGCAGTTCTTC. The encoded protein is CASGLDMMYNEQFF.

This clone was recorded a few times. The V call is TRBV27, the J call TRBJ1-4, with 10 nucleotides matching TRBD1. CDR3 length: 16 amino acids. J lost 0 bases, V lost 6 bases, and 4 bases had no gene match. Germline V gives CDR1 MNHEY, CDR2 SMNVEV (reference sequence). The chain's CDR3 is CASSRDRGTTNEKLFF. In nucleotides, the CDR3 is TGTGCCAGCAGCCGGGACAGGGGCACAACTAATGAAAAACTGTTTTTT.

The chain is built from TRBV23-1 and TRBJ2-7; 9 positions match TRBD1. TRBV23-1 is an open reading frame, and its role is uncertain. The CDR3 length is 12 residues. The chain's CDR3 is CETGTGIHEQYF. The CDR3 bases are TGCGAAACCGGGACAGGGATTCACGAGCAGTACTTC.

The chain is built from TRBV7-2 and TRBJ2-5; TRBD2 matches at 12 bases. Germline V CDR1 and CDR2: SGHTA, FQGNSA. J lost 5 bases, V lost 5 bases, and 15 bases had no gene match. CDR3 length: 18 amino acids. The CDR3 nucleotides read TGTGCCAGCAGCATCAAGGGGCTAGCGGGAGGGGTGCGCGAGACCCAGTACTTC. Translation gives CASSIKGLAGGVRETQYF. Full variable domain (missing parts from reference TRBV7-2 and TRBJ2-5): GAGVSQSPSNKVTEKGKDVELRCDPISGHTALYWYRQSLGQGLEFLIYFQGNSAPDKSGLPSDRFSAERTGGSVSTLTIQRTQQEDSAVYLCASSIKGLAGGVRETQYFGPGTRLLVL.

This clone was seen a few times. The CDR3 sequence: CASSESGLVEYEQFF. CDR3 nucleotides: TGTGCCAGCAGTGAATCTGGACTGGTCGAGTATGAGCAGTTCTTC. The chain combines TRBV2 with TRBJ2-1; maybe TRBD2 (5 bases). Trimming took 2 bases from V and 8 from J, leaving 16 bases between them. This CDR3 has 15 amino acids. Germline CDR1 reads SNHLY; CDR2 reads FYNNEI.

The CDR3: CASSQASGVEKLFF. CDR3 in DNA: TGTGCCAGCAGCCAGGCCTCGGGGGTGGAAAAACTGTTTTTT. The chain employs TRBV7-2 and TRBJ1-4, with D perhaps TRBD1 (5 bases). V was trimmed by 5 bases and J by 8 bases, leaving 15 bases between them. The CDR3 is 14 amino acids. Per germline, CDR1 SGHTA and CDR2 FQGNSA.

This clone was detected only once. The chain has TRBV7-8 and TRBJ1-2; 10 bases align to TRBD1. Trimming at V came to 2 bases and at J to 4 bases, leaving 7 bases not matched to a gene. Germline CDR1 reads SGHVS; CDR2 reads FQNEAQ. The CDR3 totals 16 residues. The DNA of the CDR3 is TGTGCCAGCAGCTTAATTCCGGGACAGGGGAGCTATGGCTACACCTTC. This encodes CASSLIPGQGSYGYTF.

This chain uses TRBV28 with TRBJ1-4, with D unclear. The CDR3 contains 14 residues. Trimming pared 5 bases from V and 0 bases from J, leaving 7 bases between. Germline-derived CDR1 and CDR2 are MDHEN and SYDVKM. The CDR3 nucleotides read TGTGCCAGCAGTCGTTATGCAACTAATGAAAAACTGTTTTTT. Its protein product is CASSRYATNEKLFF.

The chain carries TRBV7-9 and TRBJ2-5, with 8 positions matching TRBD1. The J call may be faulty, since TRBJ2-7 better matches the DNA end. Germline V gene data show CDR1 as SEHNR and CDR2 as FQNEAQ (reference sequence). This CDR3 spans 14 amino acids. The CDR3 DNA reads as TGTGCCAGCAGCCCAGGGGGCGCGAGGTACGAGCAGTACTTC. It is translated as CASSPGGARYEQYF.

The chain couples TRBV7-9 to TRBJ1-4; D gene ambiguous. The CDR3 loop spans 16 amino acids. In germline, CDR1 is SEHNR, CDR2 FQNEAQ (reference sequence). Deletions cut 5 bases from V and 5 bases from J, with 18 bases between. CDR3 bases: TGTGCCAGCAGCCCCTTGGGGTCACCGCTCAATGAAAAACTGTTTTTT. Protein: CASSPLGSPLNEKLFF.